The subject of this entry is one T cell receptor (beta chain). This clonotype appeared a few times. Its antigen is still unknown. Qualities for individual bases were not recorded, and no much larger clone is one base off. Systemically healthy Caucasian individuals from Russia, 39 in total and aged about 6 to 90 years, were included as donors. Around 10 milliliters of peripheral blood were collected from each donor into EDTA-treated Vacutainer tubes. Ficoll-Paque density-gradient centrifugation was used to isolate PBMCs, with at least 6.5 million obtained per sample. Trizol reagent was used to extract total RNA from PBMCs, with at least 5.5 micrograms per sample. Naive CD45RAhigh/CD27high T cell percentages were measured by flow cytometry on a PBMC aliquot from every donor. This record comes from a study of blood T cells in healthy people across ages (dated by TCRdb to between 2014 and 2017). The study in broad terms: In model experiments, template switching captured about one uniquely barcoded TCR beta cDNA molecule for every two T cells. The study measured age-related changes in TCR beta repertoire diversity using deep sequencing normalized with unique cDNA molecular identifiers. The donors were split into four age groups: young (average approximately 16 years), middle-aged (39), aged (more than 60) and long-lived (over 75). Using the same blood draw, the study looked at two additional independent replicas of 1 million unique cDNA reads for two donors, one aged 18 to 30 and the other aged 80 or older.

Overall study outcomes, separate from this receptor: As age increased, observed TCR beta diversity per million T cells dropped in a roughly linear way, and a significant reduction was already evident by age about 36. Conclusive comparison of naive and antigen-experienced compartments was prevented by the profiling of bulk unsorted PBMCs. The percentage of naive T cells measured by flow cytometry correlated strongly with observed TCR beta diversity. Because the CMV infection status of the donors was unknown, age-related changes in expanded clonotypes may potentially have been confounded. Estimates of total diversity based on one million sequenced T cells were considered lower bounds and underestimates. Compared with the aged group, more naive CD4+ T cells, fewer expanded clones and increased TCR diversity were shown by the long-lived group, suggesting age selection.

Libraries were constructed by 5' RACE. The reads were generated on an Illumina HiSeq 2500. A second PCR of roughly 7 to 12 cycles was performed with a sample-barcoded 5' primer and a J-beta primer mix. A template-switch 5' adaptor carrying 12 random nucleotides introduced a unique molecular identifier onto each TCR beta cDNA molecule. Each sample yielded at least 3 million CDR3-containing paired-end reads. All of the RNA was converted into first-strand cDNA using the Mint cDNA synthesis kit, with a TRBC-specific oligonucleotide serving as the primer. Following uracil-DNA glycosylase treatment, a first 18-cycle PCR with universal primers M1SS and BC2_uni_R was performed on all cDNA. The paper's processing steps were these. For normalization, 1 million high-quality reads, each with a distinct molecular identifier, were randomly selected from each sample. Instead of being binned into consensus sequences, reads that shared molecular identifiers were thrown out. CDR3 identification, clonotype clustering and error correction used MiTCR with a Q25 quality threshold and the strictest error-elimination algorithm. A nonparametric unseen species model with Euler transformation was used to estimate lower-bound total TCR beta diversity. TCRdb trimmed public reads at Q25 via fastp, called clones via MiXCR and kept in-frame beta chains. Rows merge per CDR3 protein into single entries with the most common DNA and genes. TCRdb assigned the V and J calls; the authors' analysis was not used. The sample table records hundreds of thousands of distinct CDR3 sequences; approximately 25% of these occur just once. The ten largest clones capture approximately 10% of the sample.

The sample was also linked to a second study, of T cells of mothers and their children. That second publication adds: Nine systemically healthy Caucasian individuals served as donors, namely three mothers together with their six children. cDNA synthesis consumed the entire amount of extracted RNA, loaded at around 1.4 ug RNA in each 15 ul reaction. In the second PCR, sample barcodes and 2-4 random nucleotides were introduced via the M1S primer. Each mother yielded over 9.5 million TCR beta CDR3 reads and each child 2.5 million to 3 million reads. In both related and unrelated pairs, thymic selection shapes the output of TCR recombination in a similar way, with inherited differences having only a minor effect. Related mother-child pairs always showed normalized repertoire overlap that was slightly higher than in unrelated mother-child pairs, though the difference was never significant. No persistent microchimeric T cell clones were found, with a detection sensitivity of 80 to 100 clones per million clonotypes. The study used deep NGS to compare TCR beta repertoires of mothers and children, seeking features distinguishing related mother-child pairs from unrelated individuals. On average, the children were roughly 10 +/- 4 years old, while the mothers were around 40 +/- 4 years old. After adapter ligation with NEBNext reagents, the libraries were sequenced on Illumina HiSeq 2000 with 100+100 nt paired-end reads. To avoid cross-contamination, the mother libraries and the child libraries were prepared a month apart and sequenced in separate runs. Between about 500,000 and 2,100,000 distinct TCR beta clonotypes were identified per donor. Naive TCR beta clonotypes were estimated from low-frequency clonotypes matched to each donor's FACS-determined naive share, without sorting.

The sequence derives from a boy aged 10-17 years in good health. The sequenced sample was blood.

The DNA reads TGTGCCAGTAGTAATTGGGCTTTTCAAATCAATGAGCAGTTCTTC. The encoded protein is CASSNWAFQINEQFF. This sequence uses TRBV19 and TRBJ2-1; too little of a D gene remains to name it. V was cut back by 4 bases and J by 6 bases, leaving a gap of 16 bases between them. Sequences LNHDA (CDR1) and SQIVND (CDR2) are obtained from the germline V gene (reference sequence). There are 15 amino acids in the CDR3, from cysteine to phenylalanine inclusive. The DNA shown is the 45-base CDR3, in frame from base 1.